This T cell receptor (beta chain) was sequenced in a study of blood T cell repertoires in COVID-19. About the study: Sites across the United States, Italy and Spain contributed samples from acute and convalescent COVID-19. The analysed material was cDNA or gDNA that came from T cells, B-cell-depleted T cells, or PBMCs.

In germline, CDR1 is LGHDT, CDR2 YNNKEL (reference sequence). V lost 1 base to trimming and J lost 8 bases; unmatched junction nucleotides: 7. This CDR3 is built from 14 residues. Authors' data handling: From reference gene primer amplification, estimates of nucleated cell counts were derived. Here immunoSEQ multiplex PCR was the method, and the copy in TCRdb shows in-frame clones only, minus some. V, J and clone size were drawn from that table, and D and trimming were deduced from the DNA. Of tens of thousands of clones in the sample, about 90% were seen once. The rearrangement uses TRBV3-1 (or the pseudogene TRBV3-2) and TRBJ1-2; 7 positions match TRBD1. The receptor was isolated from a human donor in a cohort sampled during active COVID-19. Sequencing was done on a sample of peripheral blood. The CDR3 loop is CASSQAGGRGGYTF. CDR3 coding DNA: TGTGCCAGCAGCCAAGCAGGGGGTAGAGGCGGCTACACCTTC.